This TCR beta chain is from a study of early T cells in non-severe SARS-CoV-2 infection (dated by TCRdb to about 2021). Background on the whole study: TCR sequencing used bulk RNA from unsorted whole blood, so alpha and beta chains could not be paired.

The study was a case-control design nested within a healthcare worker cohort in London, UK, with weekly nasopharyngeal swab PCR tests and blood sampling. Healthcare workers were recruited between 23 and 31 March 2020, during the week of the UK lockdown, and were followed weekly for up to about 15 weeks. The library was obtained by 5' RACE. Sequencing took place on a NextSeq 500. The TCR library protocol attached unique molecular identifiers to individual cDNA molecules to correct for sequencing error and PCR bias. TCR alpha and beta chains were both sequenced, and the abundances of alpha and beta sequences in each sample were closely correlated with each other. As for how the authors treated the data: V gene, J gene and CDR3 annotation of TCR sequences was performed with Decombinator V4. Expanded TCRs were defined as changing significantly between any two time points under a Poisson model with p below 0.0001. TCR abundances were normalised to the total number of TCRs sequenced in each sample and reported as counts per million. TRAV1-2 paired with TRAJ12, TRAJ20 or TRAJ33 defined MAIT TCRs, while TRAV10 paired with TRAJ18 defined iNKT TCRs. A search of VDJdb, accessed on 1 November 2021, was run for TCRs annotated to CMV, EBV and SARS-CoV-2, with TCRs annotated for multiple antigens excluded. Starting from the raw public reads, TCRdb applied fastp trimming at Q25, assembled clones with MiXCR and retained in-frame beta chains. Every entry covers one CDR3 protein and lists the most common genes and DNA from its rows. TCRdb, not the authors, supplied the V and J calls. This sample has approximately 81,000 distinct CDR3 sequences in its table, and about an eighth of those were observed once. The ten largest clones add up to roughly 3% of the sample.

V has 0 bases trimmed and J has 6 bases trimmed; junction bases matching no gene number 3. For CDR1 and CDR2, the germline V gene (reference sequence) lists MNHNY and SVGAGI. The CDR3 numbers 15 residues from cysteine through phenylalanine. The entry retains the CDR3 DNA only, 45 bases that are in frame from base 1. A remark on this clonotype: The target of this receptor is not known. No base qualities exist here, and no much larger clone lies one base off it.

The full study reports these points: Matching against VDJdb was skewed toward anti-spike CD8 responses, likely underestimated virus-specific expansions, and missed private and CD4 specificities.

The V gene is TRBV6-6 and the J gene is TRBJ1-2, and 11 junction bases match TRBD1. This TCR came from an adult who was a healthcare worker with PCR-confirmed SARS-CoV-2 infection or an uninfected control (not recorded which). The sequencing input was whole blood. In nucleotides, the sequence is TGTGCCAGCAGTTACTCGGACAGGGGGCTGGATGGCTACACCTTC. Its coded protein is CASSYSDRGLDGYTF.